The 18 T cell receptor beta chains below come from one sample, sequenced in a study of blood T cell repertoires in COVID-19. The table came from immunoSEQ multiplex PCR; TCRdb's copy has only in-frame clones and leaves some out. The sample records 30,000 to 35,000 clones, over 90% being singletons. The sample taken for sequencing was peripheral blood. These receptors were taken from a human donor in a cohort sampled during active COVID-19.

The V gene is TRBV5-1, the J gene TRBJ1-1, with D possibly matching TRBD1 (5 bases). This CDR3 contains 15 residues. The V gene lost 1 base and the J gene lost 3 bases, with 13 bases spanning the gap. Germline CDR1 is SGHRS and CDR2 is YFSETQ. The CDR3 loop reads CASSLQGAIHTEAFF. The CDR3 DNA reads TGCGCCAGCAGCTTGCAAGGGGCTATTCACACTGAAGCTTTCTTT. Complete variable domain (other parts from reference TRBV5-1 and TRBJ1-1): KAGVTQTPRYLIKTRGQQVTLSCSPISGHRSVSWYQQTPGQGLQFLFEYFSETQRNKGNFPGRFSGRQFSNSRSEMNVSTLELGDSALYLCASSLQGAIHTEAFFGQGTRLTVV.

This chain links TRBV15 with TRBJ1-4, with D possibly matching TRBD1 (5 bases). CDR1 LNHNV and CDR2 YYDKDF come from the germline V gene (reference sequence). The CDR3 is 14 amino acids. V gave up 0 bases and J gave up 7 bases, with 9 bases separating them. CDR3 protein: CATSRDLGGEKLFF. The CDR3 coding sequence is TGTGCCACCAGCAGAGATTTGGGGGGTGAAAAACTGTTTTTT.

This chain links TRBV28 with TRBJ1-1; 11 bases align to TRBD1. The V and J ends lost 4 bases and 5 bases, in that order; junction bases with no gene match: 6. The CDR3 has 15 amino acids. The germline CDR1 and CDR2 sequences are MDHEN and SYDVKM. The CDR3 bases are TGTGCCAGCAGTTCCGGACAGGGGGCTGTAACTGAAGCTTTCTTT. As protein: CASSSGQGAVTEAFF.

In this sample, this clone turned up once. The CDR3 here is CASSWDRGEEQYF. The CDR3 region has the DNA TGTGCCAGCAGTTGGGACAGGGGGGAGGAGCAGTACTTC. The chain links TRBV27 to TRBJ2-7; 11 nucleotides align to TRBD1. J was trimmed by 7 bases and V by 4 bases; bases with no gene match: 3. The CDR3 is made up of 13 amino acids. Germline CDR1 and CDR2: MNHEY and SMNVEV (reference sequence).

Here the CDR3 DNA reads TGTGCCAGCCAAAAAACTCGGACAGGGGGTGGTGGGCCCCTAAGGAATAATGAAAAACTGTTTTTT. Amino acid sequence: CASQKTRTGGGGPLRNNEKLFF. The rearrangement joins TRBV27 to TRBJ1-4, with TRBD1 matching 10 bases. V was pared by 8 bases and J by 4 bases, with 28 bases of the junction left unmatched. Germline assignment: CDR1 MNHEY and CDR2 SMNVEV (reference sequence). The length of the CDR3 is 22 residues.

The chain joins TRBV28 to TRBJ1-2; 7 bases map to TRBD1. V gave up 5 bases and J gave up 11 bases; unmatched junction bases: 5. This CDR3 comprises 11 residues. In germline, CDR1 is MDHEN, CDR2 SYDVKM. Here the CDR3 DNA reads TGTGCCAGCAGTCCCCCAGGGGGGTACACCTTC. Translation gives CASSPPGGYTF.

In DNA, the CDR3 is TGTGCCAGCAGCCTCGGCGGGAGTATGAACACCGGGGAGCTGTTTTTT. Amino acid sequence: CASSLGGSMNTGELFF. The J gene is TRBJ2-2, the V gene TRBV11-3, with TRBD2 identical over 7 bases. In germline, CDR1 is SGHNT, CDR2 YENEEA. The ends lost 5 bases at V and 1 base at J; junction bases unmatched: 7. The CDR3 loop spans 16 amino acids.

V gene TRBV7-3 combines with J gene TRBJ2-1, with 8 positions matching TRBD2. Germline V CDR1 and CDR2: SGHTA, FQGTGA. This CDR3 spans 17 amino acids. V was clipped by 5 bases and J by 6 bases; unmatched bases: 15. Here the CDR3 reads CASSPMASGRWANEQFF. CDR3 in DNA: TGTGCCAGCAGCCCCATGGCCAGCGGGAGATGGGCCAATGAGCAGTTCTTC.

The gene calls are TRBV5-6 and TRBJ1-6, with 7 bases lining up with TRBD1. V dropped 1 base and J dropped 7; count of bases not matched to a gene: 8. The germline CDR1 and CDR2 sequences are SGHDT and YYEEEE. The CDR3 has 16 amino acids. The CDR3 sequence: CASSLYLQGGNSPLHF. Here the CDR3 DNA reads TGTGCCAGCAGCTTGTATCTCCAGGGGGGAAATTCACCCCTCCACTTT.

A single count supports this clone. The chain uses TRBV6-1 and TRBJ1-4, with 8 positions matching TRBD1. The V segment lost 2 bases and the J segment 5 bases; nucleotides outside the gene matches: 7. CDR1 is MNHNS, CDR2 SASEGT, per germline. The CDR3 has 16 amino acids. The CDR3 nucleotides are TGTGCCAGCAGTGAAATTTCACAGGGGGGGAATGAAAAACTGTTTTTT. This sequence encodes CASSEISQGGNEKLFF.

The J gene is TRBJ2-3, the V gene TRBV7-9, with D maybe TRBD2 (6 bases). Trimming cost V 3 bases and J 0 bases, with 13 bases left between them. Germline loops: CDR1 SEHNR, CDR2 FQNEAQ (reference sequence). The CDR3 length is 16 residues. Here the CDR3 reads CASSFLEGISTDTQYF. The CDR3 nucleotides read TGTGCCAGCAGCTTTTTGGAGGGGATTAGCACAGATACGCAGTATTTT. Drawing the rest from reference TRBV7-9 and TRBJ2-3, the complete variable domain is DTGVSQNPRHKITKRGQNVTFRCDPISEHNRLYWYRQTLGQGPEFLTYFQNEAQLEKSRLLSDRFSAERPKGSFSTLEIQRTEQGDSAMYLCASSFLEGISTDTQYFGPGTRLTVL.

The chain combines TRBV9 with TRBJ1-2; no reliable D call. CDR1 SGDLS and CDR2 YYNGEE come from the germline V gene. There are 19 residues in the CDR3. Deletions cut 0 bases from V and 0 bases from J, with 21 bases between. In DNA form, the CDR3 reads TGTGCCAGCAGCGTAGGAGGAGGATGGACGGCCCCTACTAACTATGGCTACACCTTC. This sequence encodes CASSVGGGWTAPTNYGYTF.

V and J are TRBV7-9 and TRBJ1-2; unclear D gene. The ends were cut back, 5 bases at V and 2 bases at J, with 18 bases in the middle. Germline V gene lookup returns CDR1 SEHNR and CDR2 FQNEAQ (reference sequence). CDR3 size: 16 residues. CDR3 residues: CASSPGGWEDNYGYTF. Written as DNA, the CDR3 is TGTGCCAGCAGCCCTGGCGGATGGGAGGACAACTATGGCTACACCTTC. The full variable domain, completed using reference TRBV7-9 and TRBJ1-2, is DTGVSQNPRHKITKRGQNVTFRCDPISEHNRLYWYRQTLGQGPEFLTYFQNEAQLEKSRLLSDRFSAERPKGSFSTLEIQRTEQGDSAMYLCASSPGGWEDNYGYTFGSGTRLTVV.

The V and J genes are TRBV7-9 and TRBJ2-7; D possibly corresponds to TRBD1 (6 bases). Germline CDR1 reads SEHNR; CDR2 reads FQNEAQ (reference sequence). Trimming pared 4 bases from V and 3 bases from J, leaving 7 bases between. The CDR3 runs 12 residues. The CDR3 sequence is CASSSRGYEQYF. CDR3 nucleotides: TGTGCCAGCAGCTCCAGGGGCTACGAGCAGTACTTC.

The chain employs TRBV7-9 and TRBJ2-7, with 7 bases identical to TRBD1. The germline V gene has CDR1 SEHNR and CDR2 FQNEAQ (reference sequence). This CDR3 has 15 amino acids. Trimming at V came to 5 bases and at J to 0 bases, leaving 7 bases not matched to a gene. CDR3 DNA sequence: TGTGCCAGCAGCCCTACCGGGACAGTCTCCTACGAGCAGTACTTC. It specifies CASSPTGTVSYEQYF.

The gene calls are TRBV5-8 and TRBJ1-5; D perhaps matches TRBD1 (6 bases). The CDR3 loop spans 15 amino acids. CDR1 and CDR2 from the germline V gene are SGHTS and YDEGEE. Trimming cost V 0 bases and J 6 bases, with 13 bases left between them. The CDR3 coding sequence is TGTGCCAGCAGCTTGGAAGGGGGTGTGAGTCAGCCCCAGCATTTT. Protein product: CASSLEGGVSQPQHF.

The chain joins TRBV15 to TRBJ1-6; a possible D gene is TRBD1 (5 bases). The CDR3 totals 15 residues. V lost 5 bases and J lost 10, with 18 bases in between. Germline CDR1 reads LNHNV; CDR2 reads YYDKDF (reference sequence). CDR3 protein: CATSSRTADRSPLHF. The CDR3 DNA reads TGTGCCACCAGCTCCCGGACGGCCGACAGATCACCCCTCCACTTT.

The chain employs TRBV14 and TRBJ2-7; 9 bases fit TRBD2. The V gene end was trimmed by 1 base and the J gene end by 4 bases; junction bases not matched to a gene: 14. The length of the CDR3 is 18 residues. CDR1 is SGHDN and CDR2 is FVKESK in the germline V gene. CDR3 sequence: CASSQGRDRTSVSYEQYF. CDR3 coding DNA: TGTGCCAGCAGCCAAGGGAGGGATCGGACTAGCGTATCGTACGAGCAGTACTTC. Variable domain in full (rest from reference TRBV14 and TRBJ2-7): EAGVTQFPSHSVIEKGQTVTLRCDPISGHDNLYWYRRVMGKEIKFLLHFVKESKQDESGMPNNRFLAERTGGTYSTLKVQPAELEDSGVYFCASSQGRDRTSVSYEQYFGPGTRLTVT.